Described below is a single T cell receptor beta chain sequence and its context. Its cognate antigen is unknown. The CDR3 extends over 15 amino acids. Trimming removed 4 bases from V and 1 base from J; junction bases left unmatched: 6. The V gene's germline CDR1 is SGHNT and CDR2 YYREEE (reference sequence). PCR amplification relied on 60 Vbeta primers (plus 13 Jbeta primers). TCRdb's copy holds only in-frame clones and misses some; the assay was immunoSEQ multiplex PCR. The table includes 100,000 to 150,000 clones, approximately 78% detected once. This sample was taken from a study of cytomegalovirus exposure and HLA in healthy donors. General study points: Sequencing depth across donors, presence/absence analyses assumed, was roughly uniform. Among TCR beta chains, those listed as cytomegalovirus-associated numbered more than 150. A later analysis linked a missense DCLRE1C variant to TCR beta V- and J-gene trimming. A previous analysis found most TCR beta V segments productive roughly 87% or roughly 30% of the time.

This clonotype was sampled from a woman aged 35 to 49 in good health and CMV-seropositive. This chain joins TRBV5-4 and TRBJ2-5; 8 bases align to TRBD2. Sequenced sample: PBMCs. The CDR3 DNA follows: TGTGCCAGCAGCCTTCGACGGGGGGGCCAAGAGACCCAGTACTTC. The encoded protein is CASSLRRGGQETQYF.